This TCR beta chain was observed in a study of blood T cells in healthy people across ages. For the second PCR, which ran for 7 to 11 cycles, a sample-barcoded 5' primer and a J-beta primer mix were used. One entry per CDR3 protein, called by TCRdb with MiXCR from the 5' RACE reads. The sample shows 750,000 to 950,000 distinct CDR3 sequences, about 48% of them seen only once. Details on this clonotype: Its antigen is still unknown.

The study's findings and limits: Age advanced and TCR beta diversity per million T cells fell, roughly linearly.

The sample was blood. This clonotype originated in a man of 80 years or more in good health.

The DNA of the CDR3 is TGCAGTGCTAGAGTAGGGCAGGCGAGCTCCTACAATGAGCAGTTCTTC. Translated: CSARVGQASSYNEQFF. This chain uses TRBV20-1 with TRBJ2-1, with unresolved D. Trimming left V 1 base short and J 0 bases short, with 13 bases between. Germline loops: CDR1 DFQATT, CDR2 SNEGSKA (reference sequence). This CDR3 has 16 residues.